The 10 T cell receptor beta chains given below trace back to one sample, sequenced in a study of STAT5B mutations in CD4+ large granular lymphocyte leukemia. Produced via immunoSEQ multiplex PCR; TCRdb's table is partial and in-frame only. This table holds tens of thousands of clones, about 76% found once. The sequenced sample consisted of CD4+ T cells from blood buffy coats. The receptors stem from a human donor in good health.

This clone was found once. The J gene is TRBJ1-5, the V gene TRBV5-1; TRBD1 is a possible D gene (6 bases). CDR1 and CDR2 (germline): SGHRS, YFSETQ. Trimming shortened V by 2 bases and J by 6 bases, and 12 bases separated the two germline ends. The CDR3 is made up of 14 amino acids. The CDR3 spells CASSLRGGVQPQHF. The CDR3 DNA sequence: TGCGCCAGCAGCTTACGGGGGGGCGTTCAGCCCCAGCATTTT.

The rearrangement joins TRBV10-1 to TRBJ2-3; 9 bases are shared with TRBD2. J lost 1 base, V lost 10 bases, and 3 bases had no gene match. CDR3 size: 13 residues. Germline V CDR1 and CDR2: WNHNN, SYGVQD (reference sequence). This CDR3 reads CAKGLAGTDTQYF. CDR3 bases: TGCGCCAAGGGACTAGCTGGCACAGATACGCAGTATTTT.

The rearrangement joins TRBV6-6 to TRBJ2-7; 9 bases align to TRBD1. Trimming at V came to 0 bases and at J to 2 bases, leaving 5 bases not matched to a gene. The germline gives CDR1 MNHNY, CDR2 SVGAGI (reference sequence). The CDR3 spans 16 residues. The CDR3 reads CASSYSGTGLAYEQYF. CDR3 DNA: TGTGCCAGCAGTTACTCCGGGACAGGGCTCGCCTACGAGCAGTACTTC.

V gene TRBV30 combines with J gene TRBJ2-5, with a weak D call TRBD2 (6 bases). Trimming stripped 4 bases from V and 3 bases from J, with 18 bases between. The CDR3 is 15 residues long. The germline gives CDR1 GTSNPN, CDR2 SVGIG (reference sequence). This CDR3 reads CAWTFFGGPEETQYF. CDR3 sequence (DNA): TGTGCCTGGACCTTTTTCGGGGGTCCTGAAGAGACCCAGTACTTC.

This clone was counted between two and nine times. The rearrangement uses TRBV28 and TRBJ1-6; D gene unclear. This CDR3 contains 15 residues. V was clipped by 5 bases and J by 6 bases, with 14 bases between them. CDR1 and CDR2 (germline): MDHEN, SYDVKM. CDR3 in DNA: TGTGCCAGCAGTCCCCCGCAGGCCTCTAATTCACCCCTCCACTTT. Protein sequence: CASSPPQASNSPLHF.

V usage is TRBV27 and J usage is TRBJ2-5, with unresolved D. V lost 4 bases, J lost 4 bases, and 4 bases lay in between. CDR1 MNHEY and CDR2 SMNVEV come from the germline V gene (reference sequence). This CDR3 is 11 amino acids long. The CDR3 DNA sequence: TGTGCCAGCAGTTCGTTAGAGACCCAGTACTTC. It codes for CASSSLETQYF.

The rearrangement joins TRBV28 to TRBJ1-2; 9 bases line up with TRBD1. CDR1 is MDHEN, CDR2 SYDVKM, per germline. V was clipped by 8 bases and J by 4 bases; unmatched bases: 5. This CDR3 contains 13 residues. CDR3 residues: CASGQGFVYGYTF. CDR3 coding DNA: TGTGCCAGCGGACAGGGGTTTGTCTATGGCTACACCTTC.

Only a few counts were recorded for this clone. This chain connects TRBV7-6 to TRBJ1-5; the D gene is possibly TRBD1 (5 bases). CDR3 length equals 14 residues. The V end was cut by 2 bases, the J end by 4 bases, with 9 bases between. Germline V lookup: CDR1 SGHVS, CDR2 FNYEAQ. The CDR3 protein is CASSLQAGNQPQHF. CDR3 coding DNA: TGTGCCAGCAGCTTACAGGCAGGGAATCAGCCCCAGCATTTT.

Written as DNA, the CDR3 is TGTGCCAGCAGTCACAGGGGACATGGCCACGCTGAGCAGTTCTTC. This sequence encodes CASSHRGHGHAEQFF. The rearrangement uses TRBV6-8 and TRBJ2-1, with TRBD1 matching 7 bases. The CDR3 covers 15 residues. Losses at the gene ends were 5 bases for V and 9 bases for J; bases not matched to a gene: 13. Germline values: CDR1 MNHGY, CDR2 SAAAGT.

The table lists this clone with a few counts. V usage is TRBV5-6 and J usage is TRBJ1-2; no reliable D call. The CDR3 contains 13 residues. Germline CDR1 is SGHDT and CDR2 is YYEEEE. V was trimmed by 1 base and J by 8 bases, leaving 12 bases between them. In nucleotides, the CDR3 is TGTGCCAGCAGCTTGAGCGGCAAACGGGGCTACACCTTC. Amino acid sequence: CASSLSGKRGYTF.